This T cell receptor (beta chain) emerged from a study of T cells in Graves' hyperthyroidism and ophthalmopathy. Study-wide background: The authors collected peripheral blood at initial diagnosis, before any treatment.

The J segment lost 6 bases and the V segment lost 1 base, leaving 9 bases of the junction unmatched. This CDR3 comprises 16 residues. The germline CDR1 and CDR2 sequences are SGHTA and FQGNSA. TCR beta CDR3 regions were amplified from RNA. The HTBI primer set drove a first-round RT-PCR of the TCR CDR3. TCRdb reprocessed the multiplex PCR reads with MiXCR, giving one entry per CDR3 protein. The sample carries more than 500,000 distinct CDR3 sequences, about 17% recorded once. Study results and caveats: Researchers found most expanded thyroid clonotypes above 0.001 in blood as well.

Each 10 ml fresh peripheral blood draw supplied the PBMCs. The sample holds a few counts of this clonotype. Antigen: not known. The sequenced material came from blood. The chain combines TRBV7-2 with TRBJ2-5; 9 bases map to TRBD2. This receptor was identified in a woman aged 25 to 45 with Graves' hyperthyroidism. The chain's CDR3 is CASSLDSAGGPKTQYF. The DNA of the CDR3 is TGTGCCAGCAGCTTAGACAGTGCGGGAGGGCCAAAGACCCAGTACTTC.